This TCR beta chain was obtained from a study of T cell responses to AZD1222 COVID-19 vaccine. TCRdb keeps only in-frame clones here, not all; method: immunoSEQ multiplex PCR. This repertoire shows more than 85,000 clones, 80% to 85% found once; its top ten account for about 15%. This CDR3 region has 13 residues. V lost 5 bases and J 11 bases, leaving 18 bases between the germline ends. Germline V gene data show CDR1 as SGHNT and CDR2 as YENEEA. With respect to this clone: The antigen remains unidentified.

Findings and caveats of the study: Possibly, clonal diversity was underestimated; donors were largely white British and included more females.

Sequenced material: peripheral blood, taken on day 0 of AZD1222 vaccination. This chain connects TRBV11-3 to TRBJ1-1; D perhaps matches TRBD1 (5 bases). The receptor was derived from an adult in good health. CDR3 sequence: CASSPGGRGLAFF. CDR3 DNA: TGTGCCAGCAGCCCAGGTGGGAGGGGATTGGCTTTCTTT.